These T cell receptor beta chains were read from a single sample in a study of T cells in Graves' hyperthyroidism and ophthalmopathy. Via MiXCR, TCRdb re-called the multiplex PCR reads, giving one row per CDR3 protein. The sample comprises hundreds of thousands of distinct CDR3 sequences, 45% of which are singletons, and approximately 6.8% rests with the top ten. Sequenced material: peripheral blood or thyroid tissue (not recorded which). These receptors came from an adult man with Graves' disease, either hyperthyroidism or ophthalmopathy (not recorded which). The CDR3 runs from the conserved cysteine through the conserved F or W. The order of the fields is clone size, D gene, V gene, J gene, CDR3 DNA, CDR3 protein. D genes are given only for firm matches. Some rows have no size entry. The others give once, few or many, or a class for an expanded clone.

NA,TRBD1,TRBV5-1,TRBJ1-1,TGCGCCAGCAGAGTACAGGGGGCTCTGGAAGCTTTCTTT,CASRVQGALEAFF
NA,TRBD1,TRBV9,TRBJ2-7,TGTGCCAGCAGCGGATCCGGGACAGGGAGCTACGAGCAGTACTTC,CASSGSGTGSYEQYF
NA,TRBD1,TRBV29-1,TRBJ1-6,TGCAGCGCCATGGACAGGCGTTCACCCCTCCACTTT,CSAMDRRSPLHF
few,NA,TRBV10-1,TRBJ2-2,TGCGCCAGCAGTAGAACTAGAAGCGGGGAGCTGTTTTTT,CASSRTRSGELFF
few,NA,TRBV20-1,TRBJ1-1,TGCAGTGCTAGAGATAGGGGAAGGGGCACTGAAGCTTTCTTT,CSARDRGRGTEAFF
once,NA,TRBV7-9,TRBJ1-6,TGTGCCAGCAGCTTATATGCCGGGGGCGGCAATCAGCCCCTCCACTTT,CASSLYAGGGNQPLHF
many,NA,TRBV7-2,TRBJ1-6,TGTGCCAGCAGGAGTCGGCCCACGTATAATTCACCCCTCCACTTT,CASRSRPTYNSPLHF
NA,NA,TRBV10-3,TRBJ1-6,TGTGCCTCCTATAATTCACCCCTCCACTTT,CASYNSPLHF
NA,NA,TRBV12-3/TRBV12-4,TRBJ2-7,TGTGCCAGCTCAGCCCAAAGTAGAGAGCAGTACTTC,CASSAQSREQYF
NA,NA,TRBV10-3,TRBJ1-5,TGTGCCAGCAGCCAAGGGCAGCAGGGCAATCAGCCCCAGCATTTT,CASSQGQQGNQPQHF
NA,NA,TRBV12-3/TRBV12-4,TRBJ1-4,TGTGCCAGCAGGCGTGGACAGAATGAAAAACTGTTTTTT,CASRRGQNEKLFF
NA,TRBD1,TRBV2,TRBJ1-6,TGTGCCAGCAGGCCGGGACAGGGGCACTCACCCCTCCACTTT,CASRPGQGHSPLHF
many,TRBD2,TRBV2,TRBJ2-2,TGTGCCAGCAGTCGTCTCGGGAGGAGGGAGCTGTTTTTT,CASSRLGRRELFF
NA,NA,TRBV24-1,TRBJ1-5,TGTGCCACCAGTGCCGCCGGGGGGTTTAGCAATCAGCCCCAGCATTTT,CATSAAGGFSNQPQHF
few,TRBD2,TRBV20-1,TRBJ2-7,TGCAGTGCTAGAGATCAGCGGACTAGCGGGACCGCCTACGAGCAGTACTTC,CSARDQRTSGTAYEQYF
NA,NA,TRBV29-1,TRBJ1-1,TGCAGCGTTGGCGGCGGGGCGCGGGTGAACACTGAAGCTTTCTTT,CSVGGGARVNTEAFF
once,NA,TRBV7-8,TRBJ2-3,TGTGCCAGCAGCTTTAATGGCCCGCTGGATACGCAGTATTTT,CASSFNGPLDTQYF
many,NA,TRBV5-1,TRBJ1-6,TGCGCCAGCAGCCGCGAAGGAAATAATTCACCCCTCCACTTT,CASSREGNNSPLHF
many,TRBD1,TRBV6-5,TRBJ1-6,TGTGCCAGCAGTGCCGCACTAGGGGGCGCGTATTCACCCCTCCACTTT,CASSAALGGAYSPLHF
NA,NA,TRBV11-2,TRBJ2-4,TGTGCCAGCAGCTCAACGGGACGGTACTTC,CASSSTGRYF
NA,NA,TRBV2,TRBJ1-6,TGTGCCAGCAGCTCCCCCCCCTTCTCCTATAATTCACCCCTCCACTTT,CASSSPPFSYNSPLHF
NA,NA,TRBV12-3/TRBV12-4,TRBJ1-1,TGTGCCAGCAGCCTCAAGACAGAGTGGGACACTGAAGCCTTCTTT,CASSLKTEWDTEAFF
NA,NA,TRBV29-1,TRBJ1-2,TGCAGCTTAGACAGACAGGTGGTTAACTATGGCTACACCTTC,CSLDRQVVNYGYTF
NA,NA,TRBV5-1,TRBJ2-5,TGCGCCAGCAGCTTGGAGACGGAGCAAGAGACCCAGTACTTC,CASSLETEQETQYF
NA,TRBD1,TRBV29-1,TRBJ1-3,TGCAGGGCACGGACAGGGGGCGGTGGAAACACCATATATTTT,CRARTGGGGNTIYF
many,TRBD2,TRBV7-9,TRBJ2-5,TGTGCCAGCAGCCCCCTCCTTGGACTAGCAGAACAAGAGACCCAGTACTTC,CASSPLLGLAEQETQYF
few,NA,TRBV7-2,TRBJ2-2,TGTGCCAGCAGCTTAGACGGCAGGGGGGCCGGGGAGCTGTTTTTT,CASSLDGRGAGELFF
NA,NA,TRBV25-1,TRBJ1-2,TGTGCCAGCAGTTACTCCGGGGGGGGCGACTATGGCTACACCTTC,CASSYSGGGDYGYTF
NA,NA,TRBV14,TRBJ2-5,TGTGCCAGCAGCCAAGAAGGGGACAACCCAGAGACCCAGTACTTC,CASSQEGDNPETQYF
NA,NA,TRBV15,TRBJ1-6,TGTGCCACCAGCAGAGGGAGAGACAGCAATTCACCACTCCACTTT,CATSRGRDSNSPLHF
many,NA,TRBV12-3/TRBV12-4,TRBJ1-5,TGTGCCAGCAGCTTGGGGGTCAATCAGCCCCAGCATTTT,CASSLGVNQPQHF
NA,NA,TRBV20-1,TRBJ2-7,TGCAGTGCTAGTAAGGCAGGGTTGGGGACCTACGAGCAGTACTTC,CSASKAGLGTYEQYF
NA,NA,TRBV2,TRBJ2-7,TGTGCCAGCAGTCTGAGAAGGGTTAGCGACGAGCAGTACTTC,CASSLRRVSDEQYF
NA,TRBD1,TRBV19,TRBJ2-7,TGTGCCAGTAGTATAGGTGGGACAGGGGGGTACGAGCAGTACTTC,CASSIGGTGGYEQYF
NA,TRBD1,TRBV13,TRBJ2-7,TGTGCCAGCAGCCGTCCTGGGACAGGTCCCTACGAGCAGTACTTC,CASSRPGTGPYEQYF
NA,NA,TRBV12-3/TRBV12-4,TRBJ2-7,TGTGCCAGCAGTTTAGGTGTCAGGGAGACCTACGAGCAGTACTTC,CASSLGVRETYEQYF
few,NA,TRBV20-1,TRBJ1-3,TGCAGTGCTATATACGGGACTGGAAACACCATATATTTT,CSAIYGTGNTIYF
many,NA,TRBV2,TRBJ1-4,TGTGCCAGCAGTGAATATCGGAGGGCGGGGGGCGACGATTTT,CASSEYRRAGGDDF
many,NA,TRBV5-6,TRBJ1-1,TGTGCCAGCAGCTTGCTGACGAACACTGAAGCTTTCTTT,CASSLLTNTEAFF
NA,TRBD1,TRBV12-3/TRBV12-4,TRBJ1-6,TGTGCCAGCAGTTTAAACCCCAGGGGGCAAGGTTCACCCCTCCACTTT,CASSLNPRGQGSPLHF
NA,NA,TRBV20-1,TRBJ1-6,TGCAGTGCTACCCCGGCGTCTGGTGGTTCACCCCTCCACTTT,CSATPASGGSPLHF
NA,NA,TRBV9,TRBJ1-1,TGTGCCAGCAGCCAAGATTGGTCGTGGACCGCAAAGAACACTGAAGCTTTCTTT,CASSQDWSWTAKNTEAFF
many,NA,TRBV19,TRBJ1-6,TGTGCCAGTTCAGACAGCTTCCTGTCACCCCTCCACTTT,CASSDSFLSPLHF
many,NA,TRBV7-9,TRBJ2-7,TGTGCCAGCAGCTCGATGGGGAACGACGAGCAGTACTTC,CASSSMGNDEQYF
NA,NA,TRBV5-6,TRBJ1-1,TGTGCCAGCAACTTTTGGGAGGATGAAGCTTTCTTT,CASNFWEDEAFF
few,NA,TRBV5-1,TRBJ1-1,TGCGCCAGCAGCTTGGTCTCGGGGGACACTGAAGCTTTCTTT,CASSLVSGDTEAFF
once,TRBD1,TRBV20-1,TRBJ1-1,TGCAGTGCTCCCAAGACAGGGGGAGGTGGAGCTTTCTTT,CSAPKTGGGGAFF
NA,NA,TRBV5-1,TRBJ2-2,TGCGCCAGCAGCTCCAGGGTTAGCTGGGCCGGGGAGCTGTTTTTT,CASSSRVSWAGELFF
NA,TRBD1,TRBV29-1,TRBJ2-7,TGCAGCGCCAGACAGGGGGCCTCCTACGAGCAGTACTTC,CSARQGASYEQYF
NA,TRBD1,TRBV9,TRBJ1-1,TGTGCCAGCAGCGCCGGGGACAGGGGTTCGGCCACTGAAGCTTTCTTT,CASSAGDRGSATEAFF
NA,NA,TRBV7-9,TRBJ1-2,TGTGCCAGCAGCCGGACAGCCCCTGGCTACACCTTC,CASSRTAPGYTF
NA,NA,TRBV24-1,TRBJ1-2,TGTGCCAGCAGCGTAGGAGAGTCGGTCCAGGGCTACACCTTC,CASSVGESVQGYTF
many,NA,TRBV10-3,TRBJ1-4,TGTGCCATCAGTGAGTCGGAGGTGAATGAAAAACTGTTTTTT,CAISESEVNEKLFF
few,TRBD1,TRBV7-2,TRBJ1-2,TGTGCCAGCAGTGTGACAGGGGCCTATTCACCTTATGGCTACACCTTC,CASSVTGAYSPYGYTF
NA,NA,TRBV6-5,TRBJ2-5,TGTGCCAGCAGAGGGTGGGGGCAGTACTTC,CASRGWGQYF
many,NA,TRBV5-1,TRBJ1-2,TGTGCCAGCAGCTTGGCAGGGAACTATGGCTACACCTTC,CASSLAGNYGYTF
NA,TRBD2,TRBV7-8,TRBJ2-5,TGTGCCAGCAGCTTAGGACTCGAGGGCGCGGGGGGCCTCCAAGAGACCCAGTACTTC,CASSLGLEGAGGLQETQYF